The 28 T cell receptor beta chains given below trace back to one sample, sequenced in a study of Ad26.COV2.S vaccination and SARS-CoV-2 variants. Treatment denoted: over 15 received Ad26.COV2.S at low or high dose, single or two shots; a few received placebo; per-sample allocation not given. Sampling took place 63 days after the first vaccine or placebo injection. Libraries were prepared by immunoSEQ multiplex PCR; TCRdb keeps only in-frame clonotypes and omits some of them. The data hold over 450,000 clones, with 80% to 90% observed a single time. Sequencing was performed on peripheral blood, taken in a trial of Ad26.COV2.S vaccine versus placebo. The receptors were gathered from a person aged 18-60 years who received the Ad26.COV2.S COVID-19 vaccine or a placebo.

The J gene is TRBJ1-1, the V gene TRBV15; no definite D call. V was pared by 0 bases and J by 7 bases, with 6 bases between. This CDR3 has 12 residues. The V gene's germline CDR1 is LNHNV and CDR2 YYDKDF (reference sequence). As DNA, the CDR3 is TGTGCCACCAGCAGAGATCTCAGTGAAGCTTTCTTT. Protein sequence: CATSRDLSEAFF.

This chain joins TRBV7-9 and TRBJ1-6; tentatively, D is TRBD1 (5 bases). Germline V CDR1 and CDR2: SEHNR, FQNEAQ (reference sequence). This CDR3 region has 14 residues. V was clipped by 1 base and J by 10 bases, with 11 bases between them. This CDR3 reads CASSLGDRNSPLHF. The CDR3 DNA reads TGTGCCAGCAGCTTAGGGGACCGCAACTCACCCCTCCACTTT.

The V gene is TRBV19, the J gene TRBJ2-7; D not certain. V was shortened by 1 base and J by 2 bases, with 6 bases between the two germline ends. Germline loops: CDR1 LNHDA, CDR2 SQIVND (reference sequence). CDR3 length: 13 residues. The CDR3 spells CASSIGDTYEQYF. The CDR3 bases are TGTGCCAGTAGTATAGGCGACACCTACGAGCAGTACTTC.

V gene TRBV15 combines with J gene TRBJ1-2, with 9 positions matching TRBD1. V dropped 0 bases and J dropped 3; count of bases not matched to a gene: 14. The germline CDR1 and CDR2 sequences are LNHNV and YYDKDF (reference sequence). The CDR3 is made up of 19 amino acids. The CDR3 region is CATSRDLGTGLFAYYGYTF. As DNA, the CDR3 is TGTGCCACCAGCAGAGATTTGGGGACAGGGCTATTCGCATACTATGGCTACACCTTC.

This clone showed up just a few times. The chain carries TRBV27 and TRBJ2-7; the D call may be TRBD1 or TRBD2 (6 bases each). The V end was cut by 7 bases, the J end by 3 bases, with 13 bases between. The germline gives CDR1 MNHEY, CDR2 SMNVEV (reference sequence). The CDR3 loop spans 13 amino acids. The DNA for the CDR3 is TGTGCCAGCAAAACCGGGGGCCTCTACGAGCAGTACTTC. Residues: CASKTGGLYEQYF.

The V and J genes are TRBV5-1 and TRBJ1-6; 7 bases align to TRBD1. The CDR3 runs 14 residues. V shed 4 bases and J 7 bases; nucleotides not matched to a gene: 5. Germline V lookup: CDR1 SGHRS, CDR2 YFSETQ. The CDR3: CASSLGQENSPLHF. The CDR3 DNA reads TGCGCCAGCAGCCTTGGACAGGAGAATTCACCCCTCCACTTT.

Regarding this clone: Relative to the germline gene, one junction end is altered; a read error may explain this. The chain carries TRBV6-1 and TRBJ1-2; D remains ambiguous. Looked up from germline, CDR1 is MNHNS and CDR2 is SASEGT. The CDR3 extends over 11 amino acids. CDR3 region: CASSLISYLAF. CDR3 DNA sequence: TGTGCCAGCAGCCTGATATCGTATCTAGCCTTC.

V and J are TRBV3-1 (or the pseudogene TRBV3-2) and TRBJ2-1; D remains unclear. Per the germline V gene, CDR1 is LGHDT and CDR2 is YNNKEL (reference sequence). The CDR3 is 14 amino acids. V was clipped by 4 bases and J by 3 bases, with 10 bases between them. In DNA, the CDR3 is TGTGCCAGCAGCCGTGGCAAACTCTACAATGAGCAGTTCTTC. It yields the protein CASSRGKLYNEQFF.

The chain combines TRBV28 with TRBJ1-3; D is undetermined. V was shortened by 1 base and J by 0 bases, with 4 bases between the two germline ends. This CDR3 has 14 residues. CDR1 MDHEN and CDR2 SYDVKM come from the germline V gene. The CDR3 protein is CASSLLHSGNTIYF. The CDR3 DNA sequence: TGTGCCAGCAGTTTATTACACTCTGGAAACACCATATATTTT.

The chain employs TRBV7-8 and TRBJ1-5; D unresolved. The V gene lost 3 bases and the J gene lost 3 bases, with 9 bases spanning the gap. The V gene's germline CDR1 is SGHVS and CDR2 FQNEAQ. CDR3 length equals 14 residues. The DNA of the CDR3 is TGTGCCAGCAGCTTCCTGGAGATCAATCAGCCCCAGCATTTT. Protein sequence: CASSFLEINQPQHF.

Comment on this clone: Other nucleotide sequences in the sample specify the same CDR3. V is TRBV5-1 and J is TRBJ2-1; D is unresolved. This CDR3 region has 14 residues. Germline V lookup: CDR1 SGHRS, CDR2 YFSETQ. Trimming took 4 bases from V and 0 from J, leaving 8 bases between them. In DNA, the CDR3 is TGCGCCAGCAGCCGAGGAAGCTCCTACAATGAGCAGTTCTTC. It specifies CASSRGSSYNEQFF.

This rearrangement joins TRBV7-2 to TRBJ2-2; D is unclear. The CDR3 loop spans 13 amino acids. Trimming left V 5 bases short and J 2 bases short, with 6 bases between. The V gene's germline CDR1 is SGHTA and CDR2 FQGNSA. CDR3 residues: CASSLENTGELFF. The DNA for the CDR3 is TGTGCCAGCAGCCTTGAAAACACCGGGGAGCTGTTTTTT.

This chain connects TRBV19 to TRBJ1-1; D is ambiguous. The length of the CDR3 is 15 residues. Germline V gene sequence: CDR1 LNHDA, CDR2 SQIVND (reference sequence). Trimming took 5 bases from V and 0 from J, leaving 13 bases between them. The CDR3 is CASSSLRTVNTEAFF. CDR3 in DNA: TGTGCCAGTAGTTCTCTCCGGACCGTGAACACTGAAGCTTTCTTT.

V and J are TRBV18 and TRBJ1-4; 9 positions match TRBD1. Germline-derived CDR1 and CDR2 are KGHSH and LQKENI. The CDR3 is 16 residues long. The ends lost 1 base at V and 8 bases at J; junction bases unmatched: 8. DNA for the CDR3: TGTGCCAGCTCACCACGAATAACAGGGGGCGAGGAAAAACTGTTTTTT. This gives the protein CASSPRITGGEEKLFF.

The gene calls are TRBV3-1 (or the pseudogene TRBV3-2) and TRBJ1-2; D ambiguous. CDR3 length: 12 residues. The V end lost 5 bases, the J end lost 8 bases, and 12 bases lay between the germline ends. Germline V gives CDR1 LGHDT, CDR2 YNNKEL (reference sequence). The CDR3 spells CASSSPLRGYTF. CDR3 sequence (DNA): TGTGCCAGCAGCTCACCCTTGCGAGGCTACACCTTC.

The chain employs TRBV30 and TRBJ1-5; tentative D call: TRBD1 (6 bases). CDR1 and CDR2 from the germline V gene are GTSNPN and SVGIG (reference sequence). The length of the CDR3 is 13 residues. The ends were cut back, 3 bases at V and 4 bases at J, with 10 bases in the middle. The CDR3 region is CAWRQGGNQPQHF. CDR3 sequence (DNA): TGTGCCTGGAGACAGGGAGGAAATCAGCCCCAGCATTTT.

V usage is TRBV6-1 and J usage is TRBJ1-3, with D hard to call. Deletions cut 1 base from V and 0 bases from J, with 7 bases between. Germline V lookup: CDR1 MNHNS, CDR2 SASEGT. CDR3 length equals 15 residues. Here the CDR3 DNA reads TGTGCCAGCAGTGAAGGGGGTGCCTCTGGAAACACCATATATTTT. Protein: CASSEGGASGNTIYF.

The CDR3 DNA follows: TGTGCCAGCAGGGCAAAGCAGGGTTTATATGGCTACACCTTC. Translated, it gives CASRAKQGLYGYTF. The chain combines TRBV6-5 with TRBJ1-2, with D perhaps matching TRBD1 (5 bases). V lost 6 bases, J lost 5 bases, and 16 bases lay in between. Per the germline V gene, CDR1 is MNHEY and CDR2 is SVGAGI. This CDR3 is 14 amino acids long.

This chain connects TRBV18 to TRBJ1-2, with TRBD1 as a possible D gene (5 bases). The germline V gene has CDR1 KGHSH and CDR2 LQKENI. V was pared by 3 bases and J by 4 bases, with 12 bases between. The CDR3 extends over 14 amino acids. CDR3 sequence reads: CASSPGGRGYGYTF. The CDR3 DNA reads as TGTGCCAGCTCACCGGGGGGTCGCGGCTATGGCTACACCTTC.

V gene TRBV25-1 combines with J gene TRBJ1-5; D remains unclear. There are 14 residues in the CDR3. The germline V gene encodes CDR1 MGHDK and CDR2 SYGVNS. V was trimmed by 0 bases and J by 6 bases, leaving 9 bases between them. The chain's CDR3 is CASSEYEGSQPQHF. The CDR3 DNA reads as TGTGCCAGCAGTGAATATGAGGGAAGTCAGCCCCAGCATTTT.

J is TRBJ1-1 and V is TRBV7-8; D is perhaps TRBD1 (6 bases). The CDR3 totals 13 residues. In germline, CDR1 is SGHVS, CDR2 FQNEAQ. The V and J ends lost 4 bases and 10 bases respectively, with 16 bases between them. The CDR3 sequence is CASSSTTGLTAFF. For the CDR3, the DNA is TGTGCCAGCAGCTCCACGACAGGACTAACAGCTTTCTTT.

The gene calls are TRBV6-5 and TRBJ2-7, with D perhaps TRBD1 (5 bases). The germline CDR1 and CDR2 sequences are MNHEY and SVGAGI. Trimming left V 3 bases short and J 2 bases short, with 11 bases between. CDR3 length: 14 amino acids. CDR3 region: CASSYRAGTYEQYF. In DNA, the CDR3 is TGTGCCAGCAGTTATCGGGCAGGGACCTACGAGCAGTACTTC.

This chain connects TRBV3-1 (or the pseudogene TRBV3-2) to TRBJ1-4; TRBD1 agrees at 7 bases. From germline, CDR1 is LGHDT and CDR2 YNNKEL (reference sequence). V lost 6 bases, J lost 8 bases, and 6 bases stayed unmatched. This CDR3 spans 13 amino acids. CDR3 in DNA: TGTGCCAGCAGTAACAGGGGTCGGGAAAAACTGTTTTTT. Protein product: CASSNRGREKLFF.

V and J are TRBV10-3 and TRBJ2-3; TRBD2 is a possible D gene (6 bases). V was pared by 1 base and J by 4 bases, with 12 bases between. Per germline, CDR1 ENHRY and CDR2 SYGVKD. The CDR3 loop spans 15 amino acids. This CDR3 reads CAISELAGSADTQYF. In nucleotides, the CDR3 is TGTGCCATCAGTGAGTTGGCGGGATCCGCAGATACGCAGTATTTT.

The V gene is TRBV5-5, the J gene TRBJ2-1; 13 positions agree with TRBD2. The CDR3 contains 19 residues. V lost 0 bases and J lost 2; bases outside the gene matches: 8. Germline V gene data show CDR1 as SGHKS and CDR2 as YYEKEE (reference sequence). Here the CDR3 reads CASSLGLAGGPPPYNEQFF. The CDR3 DNA is TGTGCCAGCAGCTTGGGACTAGCGGGGGGACCCCCTCCCTACAATGAGCAGTTCTTC.

The count of this clone is one. This chain connects TRBV27 to TRBJ2-3, with D unresolved. The CDR3 is 14 residues long. V lost 3 bases and J 4 bases, leaving 11 bases between the germline ends. Germline loops: CDR1 MNHEY, CDR2 SMNVEV (reference sequence). The DNA for the CDR3 is TGTGCCAGCAGTTTTATCGGACCCCCAGATACGCAGTATTTT. It codes for CASSFIGPPDTQYF.

This clone was counted once. J is TRBJ2-1 and V is TRBV11-2, with 16 nucleotides matching TRBD2. The CDR3 loop spans 15 amino acids. CDR1 and CDR2 from the germline V gene are SGHAT and FQNNGV. The J segment lost 8 bases and the V segment lost 10 bases, leaving 8 bases of the junction unmatched. CDR3 nucleotide sequence: TGTGCCACCCAGGGACTAGCGGGAGGGCCCCATGAGCAGTTCTTC. Protein product: CATQGLAGGPHEQFF. The whole variable domain, remainder taken from reference TRBV11-2 and TRBJ2-1, is EAGVAQSPRYKIIEKRQSVAFWCNPISGHATLYWYQQILGQGPKLLIQFQNNGVVDDSQLPKDRFSAERLKGVDSTLKIQPAKLEDSAVYLCATQGLAGGPHEQFFGPGTRLTVL.

This sequence joins TRBV18 and TRBJ2-5, with TRBD2 identical over 14 bases. The CDR3 length is 17 residues. V lost 4 bases to trimming and J lost 5 bases; unmatched junction nucleotides: 9. CDR1 and CDR2 from the germline V gene are KGHSH and LQKENI. DNA of the CDR3: TGTGCCAGCTCACGTAGGACTAGCGGGAGGCTGGGGGAGACCCAGTACTTC. Translating gives CASSRRTSGRLGETQYF.